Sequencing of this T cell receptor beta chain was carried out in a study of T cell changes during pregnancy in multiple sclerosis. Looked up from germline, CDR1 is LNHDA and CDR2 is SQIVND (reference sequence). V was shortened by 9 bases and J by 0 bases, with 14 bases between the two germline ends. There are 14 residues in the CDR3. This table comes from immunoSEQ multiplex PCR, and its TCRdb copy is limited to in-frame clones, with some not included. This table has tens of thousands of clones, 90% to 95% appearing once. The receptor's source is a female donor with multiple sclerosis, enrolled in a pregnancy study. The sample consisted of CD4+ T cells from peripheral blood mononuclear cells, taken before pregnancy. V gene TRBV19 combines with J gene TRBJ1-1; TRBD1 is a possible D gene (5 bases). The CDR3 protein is CASVPGLLNTEAFF. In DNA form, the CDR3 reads TGTGCCAGCGTACCGGGACTACTGAACACTGAAGCTTTCTTT. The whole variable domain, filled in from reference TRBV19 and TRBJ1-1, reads DGGITQSPKYLFRKEGQNVTLSCEQNLNHDAMYWYRQDPGQGLRLIYYSQIVNDFQKGDIAEGYSVSREKKESFPLTVTSAQKNPTAFYLCASVPGLLNTEAFFGQGTRLTVV.